Following are 17 T cell receptor beta chains from one sample sequenced in a study of blood T cells in healthy people across ages. With a J-beta primer mix and a sample-barcoded 5' primer, a second PCR ran roughly 6 to 12 cycles. TCRdb recomputed calls from the 5' RACE reads with MiXCR, one row per CDR3 protein. The profile covers 600,000 to 900,000 distinct CDR3 sequences, with roughly 25% appearing a single time and 3% taken by the ten largest. These records were also assigned to another study, of T cells of mothers and their children.

Specimen: blood. These TCRs come from a boy between 10 and 17 years old in good health.

V and J are TRBV28 and TRBJ2-1, with TRBD1 matching 11 bases. The CDR3 runs 18 residues. Germline values: CDR1 MDHEN, CDR2 SYDVKM. V dropped 5 bases and J dropped 7; count of bases not matched to a gene: 16. The CDR3 nucleotides are TGTGCCAGCAGTCTTTATACCTCTAAGGACAGGGGGCGGAATGAGCAGTTCTTC. Its protein is CASSLYTSKDRGRNEQFF.

The J gene is TRBJ1-2, the V gene TRBV4-1; D unclear. Trimming stripped 3 bases from V and 3 bases from J, with 11 bases between. Per germline, CDR1 MGHRA and CDR2 YSYEKL. CDR3 size: 14 residues. The CDR3 bases are TGCGCCAGCAGCCATGCCGGGCCCCACTATGGCTACACCTTC. Amino acid sequence: CASSHAGPHYGYTF.

This clonotype was picked up a small number of times. V and J are TRBV12-3 or TRBV12-4 and TRBJ1-3; D is undetermined. The CDR3 contains 15 residues. V shed 0 bases and J shed 4 bases, with 10 bases lying between them. In DNA form, the CDR3 reads TGTGCCAGCAGTTTAGCGGCAGCGAGGGGAAACACCATATATTTT. Protein product: CASSLAAARGNTIYF.

V and J are TRBV7-9 and TRBJ1-5; TRBD1 matches at 11 bases. The length of the CDR3 is 17 residues. In germline, CDR1 is SEHNR, CDR2 FQNEAQ (reference sequence). V dropped 0 bases and J dropped 6; count of bases not matched to a gene: 7. CDR3 DNA: TGTGCCAGCAGCTTAGCGATAGGACAGGGGGCAGGTCAGCCCCAGCATTTT. As protein: CASSLAIGQGAGQPQHF.

The chain has TRBV6-5 and TRBJ2-7; D not certain. The germline V gene encodes CDR1 MNHEY and CDR2 SVGAGI. V lost 2 bases, J lost 1 base, and 9 bases lay in between. This CDR3 spans 14 amino acids. In DNA, the CDR3 is TGTGCCAGCAGTTACCCCGGACGGTCCTACGAGCAGTACTTC. It yields the protein CASSYPGRSYEQYF.

The chain recombines TRBV10-3 with TRBJ2-1; no clear D. The CDR3 has 12 residues. Germline values: CDR1 ENHRY, CDR2 SYGVKD. The V end lost 4 bases, the J end lost 7 bases, and 8 bases lay between the germline ends. CDR3 loop: CAISVALNEQFF. The CDR3 DNA is TGTGCCATCAGTGTGGCCCTGAATGAGCAGTTCTTC.

This clonotype has only a few counts. The gene calls are TRBV29-1 and TRBJ2-5; D could derive from TRBD1 or TRBD2 (5 bases each). V was trimmed by 5 bases and J by 5 bases, leaving 15 bases between them. The CDR3 extends over 13 amino acids. CDR1 is SQVTM, CDR2 ANQGSEA, per germline. Here the CDR3 DNA reads TGCAGCGTTACGTGGGTCGAGGGGGAGACCCAGTACTTC. Translation: CSVTWVEGETQYF.

This clonotype was observed a few times. The chain has TRBV7-9 and TRBJ1-4; TRBD1 is a possible D gene (6 bases). The germline V and J ends were trimmed by 3 bases and 8 bases, with 19 bases remaining between them. Germline V gene sequence: CDR1 SEHNR, CDR2 FQNEAQ (reference sequence). The CDR3 is 16 residues long. CDR3 in DNA: TGTGCCAGCAGCTTCCGCGCGGCGGGGGGCTGGGAAAAACTGTTTTTT. It is translated as CASSFRAAGGWEKLFF.

The rearrangement joins TRBV27 to TRBJ1-6; perhaps TRBD1 as D (6 bases). Trimming pared 5 bases from V and 11 bases from J, leaving 19 bases between. This CDR3 is 15 amino acids long. Germline V CDR1 and CDR2: MNHEY, SMNVEV (reference sequence). In DNA form, the CDR3 reads TGTGCCAGCAGTCTCGGGACATTAGGTGGTCCACCCCTCCACTTT. This translates into CASSLGTLGGPPLHF.

The genes are TRBV7-3 and TRBJ2-2, with 10 nucleotides matching TRBD2. V shed 5 bases, J shed 3 bases, and the junction held 6 bases outside the gene matches. Per germline, CDR1 SGHTA and CDR2 FQGTGA. The CDR3 consists of 16 residues. CDR3 region: CASSQGGLAYTGELFF. In DNA, the CDR3 is TGTGCCAGCAGCCAAGGGGGACTAGCGTACACCGGGGAGCTGTTTTTT.

This clonotype was seen a few times. The gene calls are TRBV10-3 and TRBJ2-7; the match to TRBD1 covers 7 bases. J gave up 4 bases and V 4 bases, and 1 base lay outside the gene matches. Per the germline V gene, CDR1 is ENHRY and CDR2 is SYGVKD. The CDR3 is made up of 12 amino acids. This chain's CDR3 is CAISVRGYEQYF. DNA of the CDR3: TGTGCCATCAGTGTCAGGGGGTACGAGCAGTACTTC.

Only a few counts were recorded for this clonotype. The chain is built from TRBV27 and TRBJ2-1; 8 nucleotides align to TRBD1. The DNA end lines up better with TRBJ2-7; the J call may be wrong. Germline loops: CDR1 MNHEY, CDR2 SMNVEV (reference sequence). The CDR3 is 13 residues long. This CDR3 reads CASSRTGRNEQYF. CDR3 bases: TGTGCCAGCAGTAGGACAGGGCGAAACGAGCAGTACTTC.

This clonotype appeared a few times. V gene TRBV4-2 combines with J gene TRBJ1-5; D is unresolved. The CDR3 is 16 residues long. The germline V gene encodes CDR1 LGHNA and CDR2 YNFKEQ. V shed 0 bases and J shed 4 bases, with 13 bases lying between them. CDR3 DNA sequence: TGTGCCAGCAGCCAAGAGTACCGAGCACCTAATCAGCCCCAGCATTTT. This gives the protein CASSQEYRAPNQPQHF.

This chain links TRBV5-1 with TRBJ2-7, with 8 positions matching TRBD1. The CDR3 is 14 residues long. Germline V gene sequence: CDR1 SGHRS, CDR2 YFSETQ. The J segment lost 2 bases and the V segment lost 3 bases, leaving 4 bases of the junction unmatched. The CDR3 DNA reads as TGCGCCAGCAGCTCGGACAGGGTCACCTACGAGCAGTACTTC. It yields the protein CASSSDRVTYEQYF.

The chain combines TRBV6-1 with TRBJ1-5; D remains unclear. CDR1 and CDR2 (germline): MNHNS, SASEGT. The CDR3 has 11 amino acids. The CDR3 loop is CSISEFQPQHF. CDR3 bases: TGTTCCATCTCGGAGTTTCAGCCCCAGCATTTT.

The chain joins TRBV28 to TRBJ1-1; D ambiguous. Germline V gene lookup returns CDR1 MDHEN and CDR2 SYDVKM. This CDR3 contains 14 residues. V was shortened by 3 bases and J by 3 bases, with 11 bases between the two germline ends. The CDR3 sequence is CASSLHRSYTEAFF. DNA for the CDR3: TGTGCCAGCAGTTTGCACAGATCTTACACTGAAGCTTTCTTT.

This clonotype was observed a few times. The chain uses TRBV30 and TRBJ1-1; the D is unclear. Germline V lookup: CDR1 GTSNPN, CDR2 SVGIG (reference sequence). This CDR3 region has 12 residues. Deletions cut 5 bases from V and 2 bases from J, with 9 bases between. CDR3 protein: CAWGRGNTEAFF. The DNA of the CDR3 is TGTGCCTGGGGACGTGGAAACACTGAAGCTTTCTTT.